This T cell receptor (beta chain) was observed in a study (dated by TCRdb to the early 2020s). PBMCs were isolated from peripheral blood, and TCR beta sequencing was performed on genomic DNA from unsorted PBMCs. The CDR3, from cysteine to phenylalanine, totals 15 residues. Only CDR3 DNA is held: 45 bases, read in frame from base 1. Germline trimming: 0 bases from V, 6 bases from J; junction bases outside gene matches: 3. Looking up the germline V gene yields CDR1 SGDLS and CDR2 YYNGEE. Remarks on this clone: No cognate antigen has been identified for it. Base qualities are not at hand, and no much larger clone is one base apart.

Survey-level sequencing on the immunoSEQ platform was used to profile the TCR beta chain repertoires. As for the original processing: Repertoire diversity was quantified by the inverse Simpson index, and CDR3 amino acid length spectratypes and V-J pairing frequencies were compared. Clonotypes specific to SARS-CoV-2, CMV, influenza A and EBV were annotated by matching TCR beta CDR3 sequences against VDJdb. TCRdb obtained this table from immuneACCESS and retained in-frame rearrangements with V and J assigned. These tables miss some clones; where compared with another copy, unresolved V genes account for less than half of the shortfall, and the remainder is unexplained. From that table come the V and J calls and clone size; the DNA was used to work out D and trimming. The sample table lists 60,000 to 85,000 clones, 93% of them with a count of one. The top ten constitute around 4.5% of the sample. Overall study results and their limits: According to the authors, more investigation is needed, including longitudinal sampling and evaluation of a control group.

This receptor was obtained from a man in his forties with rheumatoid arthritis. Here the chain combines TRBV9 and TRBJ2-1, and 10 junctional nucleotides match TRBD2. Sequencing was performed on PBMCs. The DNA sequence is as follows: TGTGCCAGCAGCGTAGCCAGCGGGAGGGCCAATGAGCAGTTCTTC. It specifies CASSVASGRANEQFF.